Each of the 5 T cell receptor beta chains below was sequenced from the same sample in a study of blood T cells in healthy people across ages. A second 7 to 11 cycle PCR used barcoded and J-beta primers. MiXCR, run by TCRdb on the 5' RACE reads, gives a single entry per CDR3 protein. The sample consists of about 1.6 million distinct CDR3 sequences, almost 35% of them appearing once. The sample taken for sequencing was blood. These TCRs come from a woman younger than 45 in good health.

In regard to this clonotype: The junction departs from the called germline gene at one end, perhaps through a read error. The CDR3 region has the DNA TGTGCCGGCAGTTACTCGACAGGCGAGGGAGGTCATGGGGAGACCCAGTACTTC. As protein: CAGSYSTGEGGHGETQYF. This chain connects TRBV28 to TRBJ2-5; D may correspond to TRBD1 or TRBD2 (6 bases each). The germline V gene has CDR1 MDHEN and CDR2 SYDVKM. This CDR3 comprises 18 residues.

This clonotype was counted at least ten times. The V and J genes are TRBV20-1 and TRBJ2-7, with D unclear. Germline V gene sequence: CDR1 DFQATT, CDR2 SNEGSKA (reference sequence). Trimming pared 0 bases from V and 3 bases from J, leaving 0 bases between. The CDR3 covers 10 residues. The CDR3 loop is CSARDYEQYF. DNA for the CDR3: TGCAGTGCTAGAGACTACGAGCAGTACTTC.

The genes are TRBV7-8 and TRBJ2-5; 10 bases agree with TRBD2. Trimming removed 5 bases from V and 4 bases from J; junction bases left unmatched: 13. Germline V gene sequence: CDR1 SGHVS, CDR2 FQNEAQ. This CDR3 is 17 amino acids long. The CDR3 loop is CASSRKGLAGVGETQYF. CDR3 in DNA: TGTGCCAGCAGCCGTAAGGGGCTAGCGGGAGTAGGAGAGACCCAGTACTTC.

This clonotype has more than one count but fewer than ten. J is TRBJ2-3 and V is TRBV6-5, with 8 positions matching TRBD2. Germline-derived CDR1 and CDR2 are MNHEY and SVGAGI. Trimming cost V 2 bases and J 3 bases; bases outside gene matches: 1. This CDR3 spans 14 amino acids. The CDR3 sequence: CASSYERETDTQYF. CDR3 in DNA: TGTGCCAGCAGTTACGAGCGGGAGACAGATACGCAGTATTTT.

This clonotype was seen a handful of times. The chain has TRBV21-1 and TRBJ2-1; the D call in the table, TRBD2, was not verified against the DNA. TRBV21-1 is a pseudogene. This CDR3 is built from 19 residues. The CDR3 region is CASSPPGTSGGASYNEQFF. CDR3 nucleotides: TGTGCCAGCAGCCCCCCCGGGACTAGCGGGGGGGCCAGCTACAATGAGCAGTTCTTC.